The 6 T cell receptor beta chains in this list originate from one sample, sequenced in a study of CD8 T cells in ankylosing spondylitis. TCRdb itself ran the 5' RACE reads through MiXCR, one entry per CDR3 protein. The repertoire consists of 350,000 to 550,000 distinct CDR3 sequences, with roughly a quarter occurring once and the leading ten covering roughly 0.8%. General study findings and limits: Seemingly characteristic of ankylosing spondylitis blood was a TCR beta motif consisting of about 8 highly homologous variants.

Their antigens remain unidentified. The sequencing sample was made of blood, either unsorted or a sorted T cell fraction (not recorded which). Receptors originate from a male donor with ankylosing spondylitis.

The chain joins TRBV7-2 to TRBJ2-4, with D possibly TRBD2 on 5 matching bases. Germline values: CDR1 SGHTA, CDR2 FQGNSA. This CDR3 is built from 14 residues. V was pared by 3 bases and J by 15 bases, with 21 bases between. The chain's CDR3 is CASSLILGDGLPYF. The CDR3 DNA is TGTGCCAGCAGCTTGATACTCGGGGATGGGCTGCCGTACTTC.

This sequence joins TRBV28 and TRBJ1-1; D unclear. The CDR3 loop spans 14 amino acids. V lost 6 bases, J lost 1 base, and 12 bases lay in between. Germline values: CDR1 MDHEN, CDR2 SYDVKM. CDR3 residues: CASRDDFRNTEAFF. CDR3 in DNA: TGTGCCAGCAGGGACGACTTCAGGAACACTGAAGCTTTCTTT.

As DNA, the CDR3 is TGCGCCAGCAGCCAAGTTCTGGGGGCGAGAAATGAGCAGTTCTTC. Protein product: CASSQVLGARNEQFF. The chain carries TRBV4-1 and TRBJ2-1, with D possibly matching TRBD1 (6 bases). There are 15 residues in the CDR3. Germline CDR1 and CDR2: MGHRA and YSYEKL. Trimming cost V 1 base and J 7 bases, with 14 bases left between them.

This chain joins TRBV20-1 and TRBJ2-5; 14 nucleotides agree with TRBD2. This CDR3 is 15 amino acids long. Germline loops: CDR1 DFQATT, CDR2 SNEGSKA (reference sequence). The J segment lost 6 bases and the V segment lost 1 base, leaving 4 bases of the junction unmatched. The CDR3 DNA sequence: TGCAGTGCTAGAGGACTAGCGGGAGGGGGCAAGACCCAGTACTTC. It yields the protein CSARGLAGGGKTQYF.

This clonotype was counted between two and nine times. J is TRBJ1-2 and V is TRBV2; tentatively, D is TRBD1 (5 bases). The CDR3 runs 12 residues. Deletions cut 5 bases from V and 4 bases from J, with 8 bases between. Looked up from germline, CDR1 is SNHLY and CDR2 is FYNNEI. CDR3 sequence reads: CASSTGGYGYTF. CDR3 sequence (DNA): TGTGCCAGCAGTACGGGGGGCTATGGCTACACCTTC.

The chain recombines TRBV29-1 with TRBJ2-7; 9 nucleotides line up with TRBD1. V was pared by 6 bases and J by 2 bases, with 8 bases of the junction left unmatched. Per germline, CDR1 SQVTM and CDR2 ANQGSEA. The length of the CDR3 is 14 residues. For the CDR3, the DNA is TGCAGCGTACGAACAGGGGGCATCGCCTACGAGCAGTACTTC. As protein: CSVRTGGIAYEQYF.